This T cell receptor (beta chain) was captured by sequencing in a study of Ad26.COV2.S vaccination and SARS-CoV-2 variants. Whole-study context: Ad26.COV2.S shots went into the muscle once or twice, 56 days apart. Notes on the study in general: It was vaccine recipients, not placebo recipients, who had the higher spike-specific TCR breadth. There was a possibility that the TCR breadth and depth analyses underestimated total T cell responses.

This clone was seen only a few times. What it binds is unknown. CDR1 is LNHDA, CDR2 SQIVND, per germline (reference sequence). V dropped 6 bases and J dropped 6 bases, with 12 bases sitting between them. The CDR3 runs to 13 residues. This sample's treatment: some 20 received Ad26.COV2.S at low or high dose, single or two shots; several received placebo; per-sample allocation not given. Day 63 after the first vaccine or placebo injection was the time point for sampling. The administered vaccine (an Ad26 vector) expressed Wuhan-strain SARS-CoV-2 spike. The table came from immunoSEQ multiplex PCR; TCRdb's copy has only in-frame clones and leaves some out. The sample includes around 340,000 clones, 75% to 90% of them seen just once.

The V and J genes are TRBV19 and TRBJ2-1; D is uncertain. The material sequenced was peripheral blood, taken in a trial of Ad26.COV2.S vaccine versus placebo. The sequence derives from a person between 18 and 59 years old who received the Ad26.COV2.S COVID-19 vaccine or a placebo. In nucleotides, the CDR3 is TGTGCCAGTAGACCTAGAGGTGGCAATGAGCAGTTCTTC. Protein: CASRPRGGNEQFF.